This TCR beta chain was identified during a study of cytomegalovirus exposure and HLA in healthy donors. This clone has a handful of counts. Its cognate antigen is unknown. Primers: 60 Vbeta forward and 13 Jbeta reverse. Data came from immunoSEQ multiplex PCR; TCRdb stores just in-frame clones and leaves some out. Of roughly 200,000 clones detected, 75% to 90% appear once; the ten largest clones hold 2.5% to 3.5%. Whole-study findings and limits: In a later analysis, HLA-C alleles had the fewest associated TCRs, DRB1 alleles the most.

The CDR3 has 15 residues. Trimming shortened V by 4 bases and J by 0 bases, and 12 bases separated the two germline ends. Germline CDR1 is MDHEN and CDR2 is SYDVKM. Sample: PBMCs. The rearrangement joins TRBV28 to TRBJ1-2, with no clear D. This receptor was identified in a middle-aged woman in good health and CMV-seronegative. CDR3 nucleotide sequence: TGTGCCAGCAGTTCGCTAGGGAGGGCTAACTATGGCTACACCTTC. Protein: CASSSLGRANYGYTF.